This T cell receptor beta chain was sequenced for a study of CD8+ T cells in alopecia areata. This clone has just a few counts. The antigen remains unidentified. Reverse transcription of extracted RNA yielded cDNA, which provided the sequencing template. TCRdb's table, derived via immunoSEQ multiplex PCR, lists solely in-frame clones and lacks some. The data contain about 120,000 clones, roughly 66% of them singletons. The CDR3 totals 13 residues. V shed 6 bases and J shed 6 bases, with 14 bases lying between them. Germline CDR1 reads LNHDA; CDR2 reads SQIVND (reference sequence). Study conclusions and caveats: Clonality exceeded that of normal scalp in lesional scalp, most notably in alopecia totalis/universalis. Sharing of TCR sequences between patients (possibly for HLA-related reasons) was less clear than in mice.

The rearrangement links TRBV19 to TRBJ1-2; D may be TRBD1 (6 bases). The sequenced sample consisted of CD4+ T cells sorted from blood. The TCR comes from a human donor in good health. CDR3 protein: CASSQGQGDGYTF. As DNA, the CDR3 is TGTGCCAGTAGCCAGGGACAAGGTGATGGCTACACCTTC.